The sequence of this T cell receptor (beta chain) was determined in a study of regulatory T cells in long-lasting Graves disease. Study observations and caveats: Sharing of public clonotypes was greater in persistent patients (2,741) than in new patients (roughly 1,000). Newly diagnosed disease favored TRBV20-1 and TRBJ2-1 over persistent disease. TCR diversity was lower in persistent Graves' patients than in newly diagnosed ones.

The TCR beta library used iRepertoire HTBI primers with Arm-PCR amplification of CDR3. Methods used by the authors: Samples jointly harbored about 62 TRBV and 12 to 15 TRBJ segments. Each CDR3 protein gets one entry after TCRdb re-called the multiplex PCR reads with MiXCR. These V and J calls derive from TCRdb rather than the authors' analysis. The data show 400,000 or so distinct CDR3 sequences, about 20% seen once. Time point noted: persistent/refractory GD, antithyroid drugs over 5 years with positive TRAb. Making the TCR library involved RNA that had been extracted from PBMCs. Germline V gene sequence: CDR1 LGHDT, CDR2 YNNKEL (reference sequence). V shed 0 bases and J shed 9 bases, with 9 bases lying between them. CDR3 length: 13 residues. This clonotype has ten or more counts. Its antigen is not known.

The receptor's source is a female donor with Graves disease. V and J are TRBV3-1 and TRBJ2-4, with D perhaps matching TRBD1 (5 bases). The starting material was peripheral blood mononuclear cells (PBMCs), obtained when the disease was refractory, from a patient treated with antithyroid drugs. The CDR3 bases are TGTGCCAGCAGCCAAGACCCAAGGGGCATTCAGTACTTC. Translation: CASSQDPRGIQYF.